The entry that follows covers one T cell receptor beta chain sequence. TCRdb's copy holds only in-frame clones and misses some; the assay was immunoSEQ multiplex PCR. The sample consists of around 150,000 clones, around 95% of them appearing once. The entry originates in a study of T cell responses to AZD1222 COVID-19 vaccine. The source is an adult in good health. The starting material was peripheral blood, obtained on day 0 of AZD1222 vaccination.

In DNA form, the CDR3 reads TGTGCCAGCAGCGTAGTCAGCCACAATGAGCAGTTCTTC. This codes for CASSVVSHNEQFF. The chain is built from TRBV9 and TRBJ2-1; D not resolved. Trimming removed 0 bases from V and 5 bases from J, with 6 bases in between. The CDR3 runs 13 residues. Germline loops: CDR1 SGDLS, CDR2 YYNGEE.